This T cell receptor beta chain appears in the sequencing data of a study of technical replicates of blood from several donors. Data came from immunoSEQ multiplex PCR; TCRdb stores just in-frame clones and leaves some out. The sample lists around 80,000 clones, nearly 98% occurring once. This CDR3 is 18 amino acids long. V was shortened by 6 bases and J by 1 base, with 23 bases between the two germline ends. CDR1 SNHLY and CDR2 FYNNEI come from the germline V gene. This sequence originates from a human donor in good health. This chain uses TRBV2 with TRBJ2-3; weak D call: TRBD2 (6 bases). Sequenced: T cells isolated from PBMCs. The CDR3, as DNA: TGTGCCAGCAGCACCACTATTTCGACTAGGGAGGGCACAGATACGCAGTATTTT. Residues: CASSTTISTREGTDTQYF.